The text below deals with one T cell receptor beta chain. No antigen is known for it. Here immunoSEQ multiplex PCR was the method, and the copy in TCRdb shows in-frame clones only, minus some. The repertoire holds just under 90,000 clones, with roughly 88% as singletons. CDR1 is SGHTA, CDR2 FQGNSA, per germline. This CDR3 comprises 15 residues. Unmatched junction bases numbered 8, after V lost 4 bases and J lost 3 bases. The data were obtained in a study of T cell responses to AZD1222 COVID-19 vaccine. Study-wide points: Reportedly, nearly half of unique spike TCRs recognized epitopes outside B.1.351/B.1.1.7 mutations.

The chain couples TRBV7-2 to TRBJ2-7; 8 bases are a match to TRBD2. The clonotype was recovered from an adult in good health. Here the sequenced sample was peripheral blood, taken on day 0 of AZD1222 vaccination. This CDR3 is CASSSQREKVYEQYF. DNA for the CDR3: TGTGCCAGCAGCTCACAGCGGGAGAAAGTCTACGAGCAGTACTTC. Complete variable domain (other parts from reference TRBV7-2 and TRBJ2-7): GAGVSQSPSNKVTEKGKDVELRCDPISGHTALYWYRQSLGQGLEFLIYFQGNSAPDKSGLPSDRFSAERTGGSVSTLTIQRTQQEDSAVYLCASSSQREKVYEQYFGPGTRLTVT.